This is a list of T cell receptor beta chains from one sample in a study of CD8 T cells in Susac syndrome. TCRdb independently ran MiXCR on the immunoSEQ multiplex PCR reads; one entry per CDR3 protein. The repertoire includes around 180,000 distinct CDR3 sequences, 93% of them detected once, and roughly 0.1% sits in the top ten. Sequencing was carried out using CD4+ T cells from PBMCs. Receptor source: a human donor with multiple sclerosis. Each CDR3 is given with its conserved first and last residue. A D gene is named only where the DNA matches it firmly. A clone size is listed for some rows: how often the clone was seen (once, few, many), or a class if it is expanded.

V,J,size,D,CDR3,DNA
TRBV4-3,TRBJ2-7,-,-,CASSPYLGAYEQYF,TGCGCCAGCAGCCCTTACCTAGGGGCCTACGAGCAGTACTTC
TRBV28,TRBJ2-5,-,-,CASSLGRHQETQYF,TGTGCCAGCAGTTTAGGACGGCACCAAGAGACCCAGTACTTC
TRBV20-1,TRBJ1-2,-,-,CSAPRVVYGYTF,TGCAGTGCTCCTCGCGTGGTGTATGGCTACACCTTC
TRBV11-1,TRBJ1-1,few,-,CASSSRGTEAFF,TGTGCCAGTAGTTCTAGGGGCACTGAAGCTTTCTTT
TRBV30,TRBJ1-1,-,TRBD1,CAWSVGQGRTEAFF,TGTGCCTGGAGTGTAGGACAGGGGAGGACTGAAGCTTTCTTT
TRBV20-1,TRBJ2-3,-,-,CSAGGAQSSTDTQYF,TGCAGTGCTGGGGGGGCGCAGTCTAGCACAGATACGCAGTATTTT
TRBV6-2/TRBV6-3,TRBJ2-1,-,TRBD2,CASSYVWSGRRYEQFF,TGTGCCAGCAGTTACGTGTGGAGCGGGAGAAGGTATGAGCAGTTCTTC
TRBV6-6,TRBJ1-6,-,TRBD1,CASSWGQDDSPLHF,TGTGCCAGCAGTTGGGGACAGGACGATTCACCCCTCCACTTT
TRBV10-3,TRBJ2-1,-,TRBD2,CAIRPGLLYNEQFF,TGTGCCATCAGGCCGGGACTACTCTACAATGAGCAGTTCTTC
TRBV28,TRBJ2-5,-,TRBD2,CASALAGGEETQYF,TGTGCCAGCGCTTTAGCGGGGGGAGAGGAGACCCAGTACTTC
TRBV7-2,TRBJ2-5,-,-,CASSLRRNQETQYF,TGTGCCAGCAGCTTACGGCGGAACCAAGAGACCCAGTACTTC
TRBV3-1,TRBJ2-2,-,TRBD1,CASSLRQGVNTGELFF,TGTGCCAGCAGCCTCCGACAGGGGGTGAACACCGGGGAGCTGTTTTTT
TRBV7-2,TRBJ1-2,-,-,CASSPAAGPTYGYTF,TGTGCCAGCAGTCCAGCGGCTGGGCCGACCTATGGCTACACCTTC
TRBV3-1,TRBJ1-5,-,-,CASSQDRDQPQHF,TGTGCCAGCAGCCAAGACAGGGACCAGCCCCAGCATTTT
TRBV3-1,TRBJ1-5,-,TRBD1,CASSHGTGGSFSNQPQHF,TGTGCCAGCAGCCACGGGACAGGGGGAAGTTTTAGCAATCAGCCCCAGCATTTT
TRBV30,TRBJ2-3,-,-,CASGQPALTDTQYF,TGTGCCTCCGGACAGCCCGCTTTAACAGATACGCAGTATTTT
TRBV28,TRBJ1-3,-,TRBD1,CASSPWTGWGNTIYF,TGTGCCAGCAGTCCTTGGACAGGGTGGGGAAACACCATATATTTT
TRBV9,TRBJ2-2,-,-,CASSVASVSNTGELFF,TGTGCCAGCAGCGTAGCTTCTGTGTCGAACACCGGGGAGCTGTTTTTT
TRBV5-1,TRBJ2-7,-,-,CASSSQGSPYEQYF,TGCGCCAGCAGCTCCCAGGGATCCCCCTACGAGCAGTACTTC
TRBV20-1,TRBJ1-1,-,-,CRARDSLF,TGCAGGGCACGGGACTCTCTGTTT
TRBV3-1,TRBJ2-3,-,-,CASSHTGMGTDTQYF,TGTGCCAGCAGCCATACAGGGATGGGCACAGATACGCAGTATTTT
TRBV15,TRBJ1-1,once,TRBD1,CATSRGNRGTEAFF,TGTGCCACCAGCAGAGGGAACAGGGGCACTGAAGCTTTCTTT
TRBV12-3/TRBV12-4,TRBJ2-7,-,-,CASSSSQGYEQYF,TGTGCCAGCAGTTCGTCGCAGGGCTACGAGCAGTACTTC
TRBV20-1,TRBJ1-2,-,-,CSALGPWGDYGYTF,TGCAGTGCTTTGGGCCCCTGGGGGGACTATGGCTACACCTTC
TRBV7-2,TRBJ1-1,-,-,CASSPHREATEAFF,TGTGCCAGCAGCCCCCACAGGGAGGCCACTGAAGCTTTCTTT
TRBV12-3/TRBV12-4,TRBJ2-2,-,-,CASCPTTNTGELFF,TGTGCCAGCTGCCCGACTACGAACACCGGGGAGCTGTTTTTT
TRBV30,TRBJ2-1,-,-,CAWTLGSSYNEQFF,TGTGCCTGGACTCTAGGGAGCTCCTACAATGAGCAGTTCTTC
TRBV28,TRBJ2-5,-,TRBD1,CASSPLIGTGGETQYF,TGTGCCAGCAGTCCCCTCATCGGGACAGGAGGGGAGACCCAGTACTTC
TRBV27,TRBJ2-7,-,TRBD2,CASSPLTSGSVYEQYF,TGTGCCAGCAGTCCCTTGACTAGCGGGAGTGTCTACGAGCAGTACTTC
TRBV12-3/TRBV12-4,TRBJ1-5,-,-,CASSLGGRLPDQPQHF,TGTGCCAGCAGTTTAGGGGGTCGGTTACCCGATCAGCCCCAGCATTTT
TRBV6-5,TRBJ1-2,-,-,CASGRQENYGYTF,TGTGCCAGCGGAAGACAGGAAAACTATGGCTACACCTTC
TRBV7-3,TRBJ2-2,-,-,CASSPGLYTGELFF,TGTGCCAGCAGTCCGGGACTGTACACCGGGGAGCTGTTTTTT
TRBV6-6,TRBJ2-2,-,TRBD2,CASQLAGATGELFF,TGTGCCAGCCAACTAGCGGGGGCCACCGGGGAGCTGTTTTTT
TRBV5-8,TRBJ2-1,-,-,CASSLELYNEQFF,TGTGCCAGCAGCTTAGAGTTATACAATGAGCAGTTCTTC
TRBV20-1,TRBJ2-1,-,TRBD2,CSAKGGGAYNEQFF,TGCAGTGCTAAGGGCGGGGGGGCCTACAATGAGCAGTTCTTC
TRBV24-1,TRBJ1-2,-,-,CATSDSDGPYGYTF,TGTGCCACCAGTGACTCGGACGGACCCTATGGCTACACCTTC
TRBV11-2,TRBJ2-7,-,TRBD2,CASSTIGTSGSPSYEQYF,TGTGCCAGCAGCACAATTGGTACTAGCGGCAGTCCCTCCTACGAGCAGTACTTC
TRBV7-2,TRBJ2-5,few,-,CASSLEYQETQYF,TGTGCCAGCTCCCTCGAGTACCAAGAGACCCAGTACTTC
TRBV20-1,TRBJ2-1,-,TRBD2,CSATGTSPSGRQFF,TGCAGTGCTACCGGGACTAGCCCTTCGGGGCGGCAGTTCTTC
TRBV2,TRBJ2-1,-,TRBD2,CASRAGGNEQFF,TGTGCCAGCAGGGCGGGGGGCAATGAGCAGTTCTTC
TRBV4-1,TRBJ2-5,-,TRBD2,CASSQGMTGGRGQETQYF,TGCGCCAGCAGCCAGGGCATGACTGGCGGGAGAGGCCAAGAGACCCAGTACTTC
TRBV25-1,TRBJ2-1,once,-,CASSHNNEQFF,TGTGCCAGCAGTCACAACAATGAGCAGTTCTTC
TRBV5-4,TRBJ2-6,-,-,CASSSHITGANVLTF,TGTGCCAGCAGCTCCCATATCACTGGGGCCAACGTCCTGACTTTC
TRBV2,TRBJ2-3,-,TRBD1,CASSGQITDTQYF,TGTGCCAGCTCGGGACAGATCACAGATACGCAGTATTTT
TRBV19,TRBJ1-1,-,-,CASTPRTENTEAFF,TGTGCCAGTACCCCTCGGACTGAGAACACTGAAGCTTTCTTT
TRBV2,TRBJ2-5,once,TRBD1,CASSVRGQGGGETQYF,TGTGCCAGCAGTGTCAGAGGACAGGGTGGGGGAGAGACCCAGTACTTC
TRBV2,TRBJ2-7,once,-,CASSIDFYEQYF,TGTGCCAGCAGTATAGATTTCTACGAGCAGTACTTC